One sample yielded the 14 T cell receptor beta chains listed below, sequenced in a study of post-analysis software for immune sequencing data. Overall study findings and caveats: Included in a set of roughly five TRBV segments more frequent in patients than controls were TRBV5-6, TRBV5-1 and TRBV20-1.

These TCRs' antigens remain unknown. Each TCR beta cDNA library carried unique molecular identifiers. From the PCR reads, TCRdb called clonotypes with MiXCR, one entry per CDR3 protein. The repertoire holds some 700,000 distinct CDR3 sequences, with roughly three fifths as singletons. The sample consisted of blood. These receptor sequences come from a girl aged 2 to 10 with multiple sclerosis.

This clonotype was seen a few times. The chain recombines TRBV20-1 with TRBJ2-1; TRBD2 matches at 10 bases. The CDR3 is 15 amino acids. V trimming: 3 bases; J trimming: 9 bases; junction bases outside the gene matches: 11. Germline CDR1 reads DFQATT; CDR2 reads SNEGSKA (reference sequence). The chain's CDR3 is CSASSGLAGGTEQFF. The CDR3 bases are TGCAGTGCTAGTTCTGGTTTAGCGGGGGGCACTGAGCAGTTCTTC.

Regarding this clonotype: The junction departs from the called germline gene at one end, perhaps through a read error. The chain is built from TRBV7-2 and TRBJ2-3; a weak D match, TRBD2 (5 bases). The CDR3 runs 18 residues. Looked up from germline, CDR1 is SGHTA and CDR2 is FQGNSA. CDR3 protein: CASSDPVGRTASTDMQYF. In DNA form, the CDR3 reads TGTGCCAGCAGCGACCCCGTAGGCAGAACCGCTAGCACAGATATGCAGTATTTT.

To note about this clonotype: Compared with germline, one end of the junction differs, possibly owing to a read error. This chain joins TRBV12-3 or TRBV12-4 and TRBJ1-5, with 7 bases lining up with TRBD1. The CDR3 loop spans 13 amino acids. The CDR3 nucleotides are TGTGCCAGCAGCCAGGGTGCGGGACAGCTCCAGCATTTT. Translation: CASSQGAGQLQHF.

The rearrangement links TRBV12-3 or TRBV12-4 to TRBJ2-1; D is perhaps TRBD1 or TRBD2 (5 bases each). Trimming cost V 2 bases and J 9 bases, with 14 bases left between them. The CDR3 extends over 14 amino acids. In DNA form, the CDR3 reads TGTGCCAGCAGTTTATCCAGCGCTGGGGGTGAGCAGTTCTTC. It is translated as CASSLSSAGGEQFF.

This clonotype was found a few times. The CDR3 DNA sequence: TGCAGTGCCATCTCCCTAGCGGGATTGTACGAGCAGTACTTC. As protein: CSAISLAGLYEQYF. The chain is built from TRBV20-1 and TRBJ2-4; TRBD2 matches 9 bases. The DNA end lines up better with TRBJ2-7; the J call may be wrong. CDR1 DFQATT and CDR2 SNEGSKA come from the germline V gene (reference sequence). This CDR3 spans 14 amino acids.

The J gene is TRBJ2-7, the V gene TRBV15; 10 positions match TRBD2. The germline V gene has CDR1 LNHNV and CDR2 YYDKDF (reference sequence). The CDR3 runs to 16 residues. V shed 0 bases, J shed 3 bases, and the junction held 5 bases outside the gene matches. The CDR3 loop is CATSRDPRTSGYEQYF. For the CDR3, the DNA is TGTGCCACCAGCAGAGATCCCAGGACTAGCGGCTACGAGCAGTACTTC.

A note on this clonotype: A read error may account for a junction end that differs from germline. The chain uses TRBV5-1 and TRBJ1-1; D is possibly TRBD1 (6 bases). Germline V gene sequence: CDR1 SGHRS, CDR2 YFSETQ. This CDR3 is 14 amino acids long. DNA for the CDR3: TGCGCCAGCAGCTTAGGACAGCAGAACGCTGAAGCTTTCTTT. It yields the protein CASSLGQQNAEAFF.

This clonotype has a handful of counts. This rearrangement joins TRBV29-1 to TRBJ1-5, with D perhaps TRBD1 (5 bases). Germline loops: CDR1 SQVTM, CDR2 ANQGSEA. Trimming pared 6 bases from V and 4 bases from J, leaving 10 bases between. This CDR3 has 12 amino acids. The CDR3 loop is CSVGEGNQPQHF. The CDR3 DNA is TGCAGCGTGGGGGAAGGAAATCAGCCCCAGCATTTT.

The rearrangement joins TRBV20-1 to TRBJ2-1; possibly TRBD2 for D (5 bases). The CDR3 runs to 12 residues. V was shortened by 6 bases and J by 6 bases, with 12 bases between the two germline ends. Germline CDR1 DFQATT, CDR2 SNEGSKA (reference sequence). CDR3 nucleotide sequence: TGCAGTGCACTTACTAGAGGCAATGAGCAGTTCTTC. It specifies CSALTRGNEQFF.

This rearrangement joins TRBV14 to TRBJ2-1; either TRBD1 or TRBD2 may fit D (5 bases each). The germline CDR1 and CDR2 sequences are SGHDN and FVKESK. V was pared by 3 bases and J by 5 bases, with 20 bases between. The CDR3 spans 17 residues. CDR3: CASSHGVAGAFDNEQFF. DNA of the CDR3: TGTGCCAGCAGCCACGGGGTGGCCGGGGCGTTTGACAATGAGCAGTTCTTC.

This clonotype was found once. The V call is TRBV6-2 or TRBV6-3, the J call TRBJ1-2; 8 nucleotides match TRBD1. The CDR3 runs to 15 residues. Germline V gene data show CDR1 as MNHEY and CDR2 as SVGEGT. V trimming: 2 bases; J trimming: 8 bases; junction bases outside the gene matches: 10. This chain's CDR3 is CASSYRGTGMAGYTF. CDR3 coding DNA: TGTGCCAGCAGTTACCGAGGGACAGGCATGGCAGGCTACACCTTC.

The genes are TRBV4-2 and TRBJ1-2; D is perhaps TRBD1 (5 bases). This CDR3 comprises 14 residues. Germline assignment: CDR1 LGHNA and CDR2 YNFKEQ. Deletions cut 0 bases from V and 4 bases from J, with 9 bases between. The CDR3 region is CASSQEAGSYGYTF. CDR3 nucleotide sequence: TGTGCCAGCAGCCAAGAGGCAGGGAGCTATGGCTACACCTTC.

The chain links TRBV28 to TRBJ2-7; D might be TRBD2 (6 bases). The germline V and J ends were trimmed by 5 bases and 0 bases, with 17 bases remaining between them. This CDR3 contains 16 residues. Germline CDR1 reads MDHEN; CDR2 reads SYDVKM. The CDR3 spells CASSITGEEPSYEQYF. The CDR3 DNA follows: TGTGCCAGCAGTATCACGGGGGAAGAACCCTCCTACGAGCAGTACTTC.

The genes are TRBV20-1 and TRBJ2-3, with 8 bases matching TRBD2. Losses at the gene ends were 6 bases for V and 1 base for J; bases not matched to a gene: 6. CDR1 is DFQATT, CDR2 SNEGSKA, per germline (reference sequence). The CDR3 consists of 14 residues. CDR3 protein: CSAFRGGGTDTQYF. In nucleotides, the CDR3 is TGCAGTGCCTTCCGGGGGGGCGGCACAGATACGCAGTATTTT.